A single sample is the source of the 6 T cell receptor beta chains below, sequenced in a study of shared clonotypes between healthy human individuals. Sequencing used immunoSEQ multiplex PCR; TCRdb keeps in-frame clones, though not all of them. Seen here are 1.5 million to 2.5 million clones, less than 95% observed once, and the top ten hold less than 1.5%. Only CD45RO-negative cells positively selected for CCR7 counted as naive CD8 cells, so terminally differentiated effector memory CD45RA+ cells were excluded. Sequenced: naive CD8+ T cells sorted from blood. Source of these receptors: a young man in good health.

This CDR3 is CASSQRQGYEQYF. The CDR3 DNA reads TGTGCCAGCAGCCAACGACAGGGGTACGAGCAGTACTTC. The rearrangement uses TRBV28 and TRBJ2-7; 8 nucleotides align to TRBD1. This CDR3 spans 13 amino acids. In germline, CDR1 is MDHEN, CDR2 SYDVKM. Trimming cost V 6 bases and J 4 bases; bases outside gene matches: 5.

The chain is built from TRBV13 and TRBJ1-2; TRBD1 aligns across 9 bases. The length of the CDR3 is 15 residues. From germline, CDR1 is PRHDT and CDR2 FYEKMQ (reference sequence). After removal of 4 bases from V and 10 bases from J, the junction contained 13 bases not matched to a gene. For the CDR3, the DNA is TGTGCCAGCAGCTGCGAGGGGACAGGGCTTTGTGTCTACACCTTC. Translated, it gives CASSCEGTGLCVYTF.

This clone was seen once. This sequence joins TRBV2 and TRBJ1-5; D is undetermined. Germline lookup yields CDR1 SNHLY and CDR2 FYNNEI. The CDR3 loop spans 14 amino acids. V was trimmed by 7 bases and J by 2 bases, leaving 12 bases between them. The CDR3 loop is CASKRGFGNQPQHF. DNA for the CDR3: TGTGCCAGCAAGCGAGGATTCGGCAATCAGCCCCAGCATTTT.

The chain recombines TRBV6-6 with TRBJ1-1; unclear D gene. Germline V CDR1 and CDR2: MNHNY, SVGAGI (reference sequence). V was shortened by 7 bases and J by 1 base, with 16 bases between the two germline ends. The length of the CDR3 is 15 residues. The CDR3 sequence: CASTSIQEANTEAFF. CDR3 coding DNA: TGTGCCAGCACCTCCATCCAAGAAGCGAACACTGAAGCTTTCTTT.

J is TRBJ2-7 and V is TRBV2, with no clear D. The CDR3 contains 11 residues. Trimming left V 8 bases short and J 4 bases short, with 9 bases between. Germline values: CDR1 SNHLY, CDR2 FYNNEI. Written as DNA, the CDR3 is TGTGCCAGCCTTATGGGGTACGAGCAGTACTTC. It yields the protein CASLMGYEQYF.

V usage is TRBV7-9 and J usage is TRBJ1-1, with 7 bases aligning to TRBD1. Germline V gives CDR1 SEHNR, CDR2 FQNEAQ (reference sequence). The junction had 17 bases not matched to a gene; V was cut back by 7 bases and J by 6 bases. This CDR3 has 16 residues. The chain's CDR3 is CASIQTWGQGDSEAFF. For the CDR3, the DNA is TGTGCCAGCATCCAAACCTGGGGGCAGGGGGATTCTGAAGCTTTCTTT.